This TCR beta chain emerged from a study of blood T cells in healthy people across ages. Study results and limitations: The unknown donor CMV status may have confounded expanded clonotype changes. Greater diversity and more naive CD4+ cells were seen in long-lived donors than in aged donors. PBMC samples, being unsorted, prevented any conclusive comparison of naive and antigen-experienced cells.

With a J-beta primer mix and a sample-barcoded 5' primer, a second PCR ran about 7 to 11 cycles. Each cDNA molecule received a tag from a template-switch adaptor that had 12 random nucleotides. TCRdb redid the calling of the 5' RACE reads with MiXCR, one entry per CDR3 protein. The sample has over 600,000 distinct CDR3 sequences; 40% to 45% are singletons. CDR1 LGHNA and CDR2 YNFKEQ come from the germline V gene. The CDR3 has 18 amino acids. On this clonotype: Its cognate antigen is unknown. Relative to the germline gene, one junction end is altered; a read error may explain this.

This TCR derives from a man older than 75 in good health. The sample was blood. The chain has TRBV4-2 and TRBJ2-2, with TRBD2 identical over 8 bases. For the CDR3, the DNA is TGTGTCAGCAGCCTTCGGGGGGGCCCAAACGCGAACACCGGGGAGCTGTTTTTT. Translating gives CVSSLRGGPNANTGELFF.